Only a few counts were recorded for the clone carrying this T cell receptor (beta chain). The data were taken from a study of T cell repertoires in aging, cancer and after chemotherapy. This CDR3 is 17 amino acids long. Germline CDR1 LNHDA, CDR2 SQIVND (reference sequence). V shed 6 bases, J shed 5 bases, and the junction held 15 bases outside the gene matches. TCR beta rearrangements were amplified from peripheral blood genomic DNA. Multiplex touch-down PCR with TRB-A/B primers amplified rearranged V-D-J TRB sequences. A single record per CDR3 protein comes from TCRdb applying MiXCR to the multiplex PCR reads. The repertoire holds about 4,800 distinct CDR3 sequences, with approximately 24% as singletons.

The receptor was isolated from a human donor with a blood cancer. The V and J genes are TRBV19 and TRBJ1-2, with TRBD1 identical over 10 bases. The sequenced sample was blood. CDR3 sequence: CASSPRDRGPLGYGYTF. The CDR3 nucleotides are TGTGCCAGTAGCCCCCGGGACAGGGGACCTCTTGGGTATGGCTACACCTTC.